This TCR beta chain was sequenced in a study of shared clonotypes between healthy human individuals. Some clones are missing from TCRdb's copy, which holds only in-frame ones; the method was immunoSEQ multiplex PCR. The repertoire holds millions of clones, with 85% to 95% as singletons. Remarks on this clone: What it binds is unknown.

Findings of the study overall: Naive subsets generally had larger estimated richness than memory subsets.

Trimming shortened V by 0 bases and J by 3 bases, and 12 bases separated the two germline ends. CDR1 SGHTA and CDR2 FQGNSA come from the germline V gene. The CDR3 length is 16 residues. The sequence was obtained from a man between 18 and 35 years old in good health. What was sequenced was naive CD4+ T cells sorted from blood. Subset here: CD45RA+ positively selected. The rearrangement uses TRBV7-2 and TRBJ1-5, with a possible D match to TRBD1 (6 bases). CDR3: CASSLAQAGVNQPQHF. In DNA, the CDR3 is TGTGCCAGCAGCTTAGCGCAGGCAGGGGTCAATCAGCCCCAGCATTTT.